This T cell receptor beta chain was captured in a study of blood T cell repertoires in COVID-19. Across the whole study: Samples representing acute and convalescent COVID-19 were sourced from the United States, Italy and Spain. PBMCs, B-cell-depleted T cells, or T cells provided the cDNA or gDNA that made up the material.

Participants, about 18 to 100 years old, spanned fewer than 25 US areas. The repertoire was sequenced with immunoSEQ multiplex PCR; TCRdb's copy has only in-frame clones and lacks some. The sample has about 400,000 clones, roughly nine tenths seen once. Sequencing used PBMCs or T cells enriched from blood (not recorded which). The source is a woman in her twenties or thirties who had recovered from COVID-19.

The CDR3 DNA sequence: TGCGCCAGCAGCCAAGTCGTAGTGTTCACCGGGGAGCTGTTTTTT. Residues: CASSQVVVFTGELFF. The chain links TRBV4-1 to TRBJ2-2, with unresolved D. V was pared by 1 base and J by 4 bases, with 10 bases between. Germline values: CDR1 MGHRA, CDR2 YSYEKL. The CDR3 runs to 15 residues.